What follows describes a single T cell receptor beta chain. These data are taken from a study of blood T cell repertoires in COVID-19. TCRdb's copy holds only in-frame clones and misses some; the assay was immunoSEQ multiplex PCR. Of around 230,000 clones listed, 80% to 85% are singletons. The sequencing sample was made of peripheral blood. This receptor was obtained from a man between 35 and 55 years old with acute or convalescent COVID-19.

CDR3 in DNA: TGCGCCAGCAGCTTGGACCAGGGCAGGAACACTGAAGCTTTCTTT. It codes for CASSLDQGRNTEAFF. The chain joins TRBV5-1 to TRBJ1-1; maybe TRBD1 (5 bases). The CDR3 contains 15 residues. V was shortened by 0 bases and J by 1 base, with 10 bases between the two germline ends. CDR1 is SGHRS and CDR2 is YFSETQ in the germline V gene. Full variable domain (missing parts from reference TRBV5-1 and TRBJ1-1): KAGVTQTPRYLIKTRGQQVTLSCSPISGHRSVSWYQQTPGQGLQFLFEYFSETQRNKGNFPGRFSGRQFSNSRSEMNVSTLELGDSALYLCASSLDQGRNTEAFFGQGTRLTVV.